This T cell receptor beta chain was documented in a study of T cell responses to AZD1222 COVID-19 vaccine. Study findings and constraints: Clonal diversity may have been underestimated, and the donors were mostly white British, with more females than males. Vaccine-associated CD4 TCRs ranged over spike, dominating at 160-218 and 743-854. Just a handful of AZD1222 recipients were seropositive at baseline.

V lost 6 bases to trimming and J lost 6 bases, with 18 bases between them. This CDR3 contains 14 residues. CDR1 is SGHRS and CDR2 is YFSETQ in the germline V gene. This clone has just a few counts. Its antigen is undetermined. Using immunoSEQ multiplex PCR, the repertoire was profiled, and TCRdb retains in-frame clones only, with some absent. The sample consists of about 150,000 clones, around 84% of them appearing once. This chain links TRBV5-1 with TRBJ1-1; D possibly corresponds to TRBD1 (5 bases). Material: peripheral blood, obtained on day 0 of AZD1222 vaccination. The clonotype comes from an adult in good health. The CDR3 DNA reads as TGCGCCAGCACCGGACACGCCTACGGAGCTGAAGCTTTCTTT. Amino acid sequence: CASTGHAYGAEAFF. Looking up the rest from reference TRBV5-1 and TRBJ1-1 gives the full variable domain: KAGVTQTPRYLIKTRGQQVTLSCSPISGHRSVSWYQQTPGQGLQFLFEYFSETQRNKGNFPGRFSGRQFSNSRSEMNVSTLELGDSALYLCASTGHAYGAEAFFGQGTRLTVV.